The sequence of this T cell receptor (beta chain) was determined in a study of PD-1 blockade in classical Hodgkin lymphoma. In the study overall: The patients were dosed with nivolumab 3 mg/kg, infused intravenously every 2 weeks.

Regarding the study as a whole: Lower baseline TCR diversity marked trial partial responders and progressors.

Germline-derived CDR1 and CDR2 are WNHNN and SYGVQD (reference sequence). This CDR3 has 15 amino acids. Trimming pared 3 bases from V and 3 bases from J, leaving 12 bases between. Autologous stem cell transplantation was followed by relapse in every patient, and brentuximab vedotin exposure varied. Method: immunoSEQ multiplex PCR; TCRdb's copy keeps in-frame clones and lacks some. This table has about 21,000 clones, roughly 73% appearing once. As for this clone: Its antigen is currently unknown.

The specimen was peripheral blood mononuclear cells (PBMCs), collected before the second cycle of nivolumab. The clonotype originates from a human donor with classical Hodgkin lymphoma. The chain carries TRBV10-1 and TRBJ2-1; unclear D gene. In DNA, the CDR3 is TGCGCCAGCAGTGAAGGGAATATTAACTACAATGAGCAGTTCTTC. Translated: CASSEGNINYNEQFF.